This is a list of T cell receptor beta chains from one sample in a study of blood T cell repertoires in COVID-19. Profiled with immunoSEQ multiplex PCR; TCRdb holds only in-frame clones, not every one. The table includes some 270,000 clones, about 89% detected once. The source material was peripheral blood. The receptor source for this set is a man aged 25 to 40 with acute or convalescent COVID-19. Each CDR3 is given with its conserved first and last residue. Each record gives: clone size, V gene, J gene, D gene, CDR3 protein, CDR3 DNA. A D gene is named only where the DNA matches it firmly. Where a row states a size, it is once, few, many or the class of an expanded clone; other rows omit it.

.	TRBV28	TRBJ2-7	.	CASSWGVKEYF	TGTGCCAGCAGTTGGGGGGTCAAGGAGTACTTC
.	TRBV3-1/TRBV3-2	TRBJ1-3	.	CASSQRSSGNTIYF	TGTGCCAGCAGCCAACGGTCCTCTGGAAACACCATATATTTT
.	TRBV23-1	TRBJ2-7	TRBD1	CASGTGGGYEQYF	TGCGCCAGCGGGACAGGGGGCGGGTACGAGCAGTACTTC
.	TRBV15	TRBJ2-7	TRBD2	CATSRAGLDGSYEQYF	TGTGCCACCAGCAGGGCCGGACTAGATGGATCCTACGAGCAGTACTTC
.	TRBV27	TRBJ2-1	.	CASSDDGGLNEQFF	TGTGCCAGCAGCGATGACGGAGGACTCAATGAGCAGTTCTTC
.	TRBV5-6	TRBJ1-4	.	CASSSLGQGGEKLFF	TGTGCCAGCAGCTCCTTAGGGCAGGGCGGCGAAAAACTGTTTTTT
.	TRBV27	TRBJ1-2	TRBD1	CASRPRGLQGYTF	TGTGCCAGCAGGCCCAGGGGGCTTCAAGGCTACACCTTC
.	TRBV7-9	TRBJ1-5	TRBD1	CASSWGGGDSQPQHF	TGTGCCAGCAGCTGGGGTGGCGGGGACAGTCAGCCCCAGCATTTT
few	TRBV7-9	TRBJ1-3	.	CAIPGEGWSGNTIYF	TGTGCCATCCCGGGAGAGGGTTGGTCTGGAAACACCATATATTTT
.	TRBV28	TRBJ1-3	.	CASSFLWGGPLSGNTIYF	TGTGCCAGCAGTTTCTTGTGGGGGGGCCCCTTGTCTGGAAACACCATATATTTT
.	TRBV7-3	TRBJ2-2	.	CASSLLGGPTGELFF	TGTGCCAGCAGCTTACTCGGGGGTCCCACCGGGGAGCTGTTTTTT
.	TRBV30	TRBJ1-3	.	CAWSAYGLPSGNTIYF	TGTGCCTGGAGTGCATACGGACTTCCCTCTGGAAACACCATATATTTT
.	TRBV3-1/TRBV3-2	TRBJ2-3	.	CASSPNYGTDTQYF	TGTGCCAGCAGCCCAAACTATGGCACAGATACGCAGTATTTT
.	TRBV5-8	TRBJ2-3	.	CASIRRGGLDTQYF	TGTGCCAGCATTAGGCGGGGAGGCTTAGATACGCAGTATTTT
.	TRBV5-4	TRBJ2-7	TRBD2	CASSFGLAGAGEQYF	TGTGCCAGCAGCTTCGGCCTAGCGGGAGCGGGGGAGCAGTACTTC